This T cell receptor (beta chain) was observed in a study of CD8+ T cells in alopecia areata. About the study: Treated patients swallowed 5 to 10 mg of oral tofacitinib twice daily.

RNA extraction and reverse transcription yielded cDNA as sequencing template. Method: immunoSEQ multiplex PCR; TCRdb's copy keeps in-frame clones and lacks some. The sample lists about 180,000 clones, about 53% seen once, with roughly a tenth in the top ten. The CDR3 runs 14 residues. Germline V gives CDR1 LNHNV, CDR2 YYDKDF (reference sequence). V gave up 6 bases and J gave up 0 bases, with 11 bases separating them. Documented treatment: oral pan-JAK inhibitor, 5-10 mg twice daily. Individuals with alopecia areata gave both lesional scalp punch biopsies and peripheral blood for collection. Study-wide findings and caveats: Scalp and blood retained many expanded lesional clones during tofacitinib. Across lesional scalp, and particularly alopecia totalis/universalis, clonality surpassed that of normal scalp.

This clone was seen a few times. No antigen is known for it. This chain uses TRBV15 with TRBJ1-1, with D perhaps matching TRBD1 (6 bases). Sequenced here: CD8+ T cells sorted from blood, sampled at week 24, from a patient treated with tofacitinib. This sequence originates from a human donor with alopecia areata. The CDR3 region has the DNA TGTGCCACCAGAAGGGGGGCTATGAACACTGAAGCTTTCTTT. Protein product: CATRRGAMNTEAFF.